This TCR beta chain was observed in a study of OX40 agonist ivuxolimab in advanced cancers. The table came from immunoSEQ multiplex PCR; TCRdb's copy has only in-frame clones and leaves some out. The sample consists of about 54,000 clones, 88% of them appearing once. V was cut by 6 bases and J by 3 bases, with 15 bases left in between. Germline loops: CDR1 SGHAT, CDR2 FQNNGV. This CDR3 spans 15 amino acids. The sequenced sample was CD4+ or CD8+ T cells sorted from blood, obtained in a trial of the OX40 agonist ivuxolimab. J is TRBJ2-1 and V is TRBV11-2; TRBD2 is a possible D gene (6 bases). The clonotype was recovered from an adult with an advanced solid tumor such as melanoma, head and neck, liver or kidney cancer. CDR3 amino acids: CASSQAGLSYNEQFF. In DNA form, the CDR3 reads TGTGCCAGCAGTCAGGCGGGACTTAGCTACAATGAGCAGTTCTTC.